Listed below are T cell receptor beta chains from one sample, sequenced in a study of cytomegalovirus exposure and HLA in healthy donors. Libraries were prepared by immunoSEQ multiplex PCR; TCRdb keeps only in-frame clonotypes and omits some of them. The sample consists of roughly 130,000 clones, roughly four fifths of them appearing once. The sample comprised PBMCs. These receptors were obtained from a woman aged 45-65 years in good health and CMV-seropositive. The CDR3 runs from the conserved cysteine through the conserved F or W. Each record gives: V gene, J gene, D gene, clone size, CDR3 DNA, CDR3 protein. The D gene is left open where the match is weak. Clone size is not always given. Where it is, it says once, few, many or a class for expanded clones.

TRBV4-1,TRBJ1-6,-,-,TGCGCCAGCAGCCAAGGTCGATTAACGGATAATTCACCCCTCCACTTT,CASSQGRLTDNSPLHF
TRBV7-2,TRBJ2-7,TRBD2,-,TGTGCCAGCAGACTAGCGGGGTTTAGTGAGCAGTACTTC,CASRLAGFSEQYF
TRBV5-1,TRBJ2-2,TRBD2,-,TGCGCCAGCAGCCAAAGCGGGGGGAATCTTGCCGGGGAGCTGTTTTTT,CASSQSGGNLAGELFF
TRBV7-9,TRBJ1-3,TRBD1,few,TGTGCCAGCAGCCACGGGACAGCCTTTTCTGGAAACACCATATATTTT,CASSHGTAFSGNTIYF
TRBV30,TRBJ2-3,TRBD2,-,TGTGCCTGGAGTGGGGGGACTAGCGGGGAGGGGGATACGCAGTATTTT,CAWSGGTSGEGDTQYF
TRBV4-1,TRBJ2-3,TRBD2,-,TGCGCCAGCAGCTGGACTAGCGGTCCTAGCACAGATACGCAGTATTTT,CASSWTSGPSTDTQYF
TRBV5-6,TRBJ2-1,TRBD2,-,TGTGCCAGCAGCCGACAGCTAGCGGGGGGCATCTCCTACAATGAGCAGTTCTTC,CASSRQLAGGISYNEQFF
TRBV6-1,TRBJ2-5,-,-,TGTGCCAGCCGGTTGGGCCGGAGGGAGACCCAGTACTTC,CASRLGRRETQYF
TRBV30,TRBJ1-6,-,few,TGTGCCTGGATGATTAGCTCCTATAATTCACCCCTCCACTTT,CAWMISSYNSPLHF
TRBV21-1,TRBJ2-7,-,-,TGTGCCAGCAGCAAGGGACAGGGGACCTACGAGCAGTACTTC,CASSKGQGTYEQYF
TRBV7-6,TRBJ1-2,-,-,TGTGCCAGCAGCTCTTTAACCGGGAGTAACTATGGCTACACCTTC,CASSSLTGSNYGYTF
TRBV7-9,TRBJ2-3,TRBD1,-,TGTGCCAGCAGCTTACAAAGGGACAGATTTGGCACAGATACGCAGTATTTT,CASSLQRDRFGTDTQYF
TRBV6-6,TRBJ1-4,-,-,TGTGCCAGCAGTTACGGGGGGAATGAAAAACTGTTTTTT,CASSYGGNEKLFF
TRBV28,TRBJ2-7,-,few,TGTGCCAGCAGTTTGACTGCCCTCGAGCAGTACTTC,CASSLTALEQYF
TRBV13,TRBJ1-2,-,-,TGTGCCAGCAGCACCAAGGGGGGGTCGTTCCACTATGGCTACACCTTC,CASSTKGGSFHYGYTF
TRBV29-1,TRBJ2-3,-,-,TGCAGCGTTGGGGCGGGGGCCGTGACAGATACGCAGTATTTT,CSVGAGAVTDTQYF
TRBV9,TRBJ2-3,-,-,TGTGCCAGCAGCGTAGGTGGCCCTAGCACAGATACGCAGTATTTT,CASSVGGPSTDTQYF
TRBV30,TRBJ1-2,TRBD1,few,TGTGCCTGGACCAACGACAGGGGGTATGGCTACACCTTC,CAWTNDRGYGYTF
TRBV18,TRBJ1-3,-,-,TGTGCCAGCTCTCCGGGCGGGAGCTCTGGAAACACCATATATTTT,CASSPGGSSGNTIYF
TRBV2,TRBJ2-7,TRBD2,-,TGTGCCAGCACCCGCCAGCGGGGGGTCGACGAGCAGTACTTC,CASTRQRGVDEQYF
TRBV30,TRBJ1-5,TRBD1,once,TGTGCCTGGGGACCAGGGGGCCGGTGGGGCAATCAGCCCCAGCATTTT,CAWGPGGRWGNQPQHF
TRBV6-5,TRBJ1-2,-,once,TGTGCCAGCACCTCGGCGGCGGCTGCCTCTGGCTACACCTTC,CASTSAAAASGYTF
TRBV7-2,TRBJ1-5,TRBD1,-,TGTGCCAGCAGCCCCGGACAGGGCTCTCAGCCCCAGCATTTT,CASSPGQGSQPQHF
TRBV5-1,TRBJ1-1,-,-,TGCGCCAGCAGCTTCGTTCGCGGGAGCACTGAAGCTTTCTTT,CASSFVRGSTEAFF
TRBV5-1,TRBJ1-1,-,-,TGCGCCAGCAGCTTGGTGGGCAGGGGGAACACTGAAGCTTTCTTT,CASSLVGRGNTEAFF
TRBV19,TRBJ1-1,TRBD1,few,TGTGCCAGTAGTAAGGACCGGGACAGGGTAATTTTTGAGAAGACTGAAGCTTTCTTT,CASSKDRDRVIFEKTEAFF
TRBV7-9,TRBJ2-7,TRBD1,-,TGTGCCAGCAGCTTAGACTCCGGGACAGGGAACTACGAGCAGTACTTC,CASSLDSGTGNYEQYF
TRBV7-9,TRBJ1-2,TRBD1,-,TGTGCCAGCAGCTTAGGGGTTTCGGGACAGGGTGGCTACACCTTC,CASSLGVSGQGGYTF
TRBV7-6,TRBJ2-7,-,-,TGTGCCAGCAGCTTAGACCTTACAGAGCAGTACTTC,CASSLDLTEQYF
TRBV6-5,TRBJ1-4,TRBD1,-,TGTGCCAGCAGTCAGGGACAGGGAAGAGCCACGACATTT,CASSQGQGRATTF
TRBV9,TRBJ2-1,-,-,TGTGCCAGCAGCGTAGGATATCGCGATGTACAGTTCTTC,CASSVGYRDVQFF
TRBV5-1,TRBJ2-5,-,-,TGCGCCAGCAGCGGCGGGGTCCAGGGCGACACCCAGTACTTC,CASSGGVQGDTQYF
TRBV6-1,TRBJ1-6,-,-,TGTGCCAGCAGTGGGGCAAATTCACCCCTCCACTTT,CASSGANSPLHF
TRBV5-3,TRBJ2-2,-,-,TGTGCCAGAAGCCCCGGGACATTGTGGTTGTTTTTT,CARSPGTLWLFF
TRBV6-5,TRBJ1-3,-,-,TGTGCCAGCAGTTACAGTTGGCAGGGTGTGAACACCATATATTTT,CASSYSWQGVNTIYF
TRBV6-5,TRBJ1-5,-,once,TGTGCCAGCAGTTACTCGCAGGGGCCCCAGCATTTT,CASSYSQGPQHF
TRBV4-2,TRBJ2-3,TRBD2,-,TGTGCCAGCAGCCAAAGAGTACTAGCGGGGGGGCTGTCCGTAAGCACAGATACGCAGTATTTT,CASSQRVLAGGLSVSTDTQYF
TRBV4-1,TRBJ1-3,-,-,TGCGCCAGCAGCCTTCTCCCAGGGCCCTCTGGAAACACCATATATTTT,CASSLLPGPSGNTIYF
TRBV12-1,TRBJ1-5,-,-,TGTGCCAGCAGCTCCGAGAGGGGGCTGAGCAATCAGCCCCAGCATTTT,CASSSERGLSNQPQHF
TRBV6-1,TRBJ1-1,-,-,TGTGCCAGCACTATGGTGACAGTCACTGAAGCTTTCTTT,CASTMVTVTEAFF
TRBV6-5,TRBJ1-3,-,-,TGTGCCAGCAGCCCACAGGGTGCAGTGGGAAACACCATATATTTT,CASSPQGAVGNTIYF
TRBV28,TRBJ1-1,-,-,TGTGCCAGCAGCCCCGGGGGCACTGAAGCTTTCTTT,CASSPGGTEAFF
TRBV5-1,TRBJ2-5,-,-,TGCGCCAGCAGCTTCCGGGGGGCAGTCGAAGAGACCCAGTACTTC,CASSFRGAVEETQYF
TRBV5-1,TRBJ1-4,-,-,TGCGCCAGCAGCCCCACAGGGCCTACTAATGAAAAACTGTTTTTT,CASSPTGPTNEKLFF
TRBV19,TRBJ1-5,-,once,TGTGCCACCCACTCGAAGGAGATGGGGGCCTCGGCGTATGGCAATCAGCCCCAGCATTTT,CATHSKEMGASAYGNQPQHF
TRBV4-1,TRBJ2-2,-,once,TGCGCCAGCAGCCAGATTCGACAGACGAACACCGGGGAGCTGTTTTTT,CASSQIRQTNTGELFF
TRBV7-9,TRBJ2-7,-,-,TGTGCCAGCCGGGTGAGGGGAGGCTACGAGCAGTACTTC,CASRVRGGYEQYF
TRBV5-1,TRBJ2-1,-,few,TGCGCCAGCAGCCTTCGACAGGCATCCTACAATGAGCAGTTCTTC,CASSLRQASYNEQFF
TRBV19,TRBJ1-2,-,few,TGTGCCACCCGCCTGCAGGGTTTTCACACCTTC,CATRLQGFHTF
TRBV2,TRBJ1-2,-,few,TGTGCCAGCGGCCCAGTAAGAGGTGGCTACACCTTC,CASGPVRGGYTF
TRBV7-9,TRBJ1-1,TRBD1,-,TGTGCCAGCAGCTTACAGGGGGCTAGGAGCACTGAAGCTTTCTTT,CASSLQGARSTEAFF
TRBV7-3,TRBJ1-5,TRBD1,-,TGTGCCAGCAGCTTTACGACCGGGACAGGGTCGTGGGGGCACAATCAGCCCCAGCATTTT,CASSFTTGTGSWGHNQPQHF
TRBV19,TRBJ1-1,-,once,TGTGCCAGTAGTCTGGACATGAACACTGAAGCTTTCTTT,CASSLDMNTEAFF
TRBV6-6,TRBJ2-5,-,once,TGTGCCAGCAGTCCCCTGAGGGAGACCCAGTACTTC,CASSPLRETQYF
TRBV7-2,TRBJ1-1,-,-,TGTGCCAGCAGCTTATGGAAGGGGCTCAACACTGAAGCTTTCTTT,CASSLWKGLNTEAFF
TRBV19,TRBJ1-5,TRBD1,once,TGTGCCAGTAGTTTCCGACAGGGGGAGCGCAATCAGCCCCAGCATTTT,CASSFRQGERNQPQHF
TRBV7-9,TRBJ2-5,-,-,TGTGCCAGCAGCTTACCCCTAGGTTCACCGGAGACCCAGTACTTC,CASSLPLGSPETQYF
TRBV2,TRBJ1-1,TRBD1,-,TGTGCCAGCAGTGTTGACAGGGTCAGCACTGAAGCTTTCTTT,CASSVDRVSTEAFF
TRBV7-2,TRBJ2-7,-,-,TGTGCCAGCAGCTTAGGTCAGCGTCTGGAGGTTTCTAACGAGCAGTACTTC,CASSLGQRLEVSNEQYF